This T cell receptor (beta chain) is from a study of blood T cell repertoires in COVID-19. Overall study: Sources were T cells, B-cell-depleted T cells, or PBMCs; the material itself was cDNA or gDNA.

Participants had their cohort set by participant-reported clinical history. Symptom resolution, clearance, or two negative PCRs marked the recovered donors of Cohort 3. TCRdb's table, derived via immunoSEQ multiplex PCR, lists solely in-frame clones and lacks some. The sample consists of 390,000 or so clones, roughly nine tenths of them appearing once. The sequence came from a man aged 18-30 years who had recovered from COVID-19. The sample was PBMCs or T cells enriched from blood (not recorded which).

The CDR3, as DNA: TGTGCCAGCGGCCCGGGGAGGGGAGATACGCAGTATTTT. Amino acids: CASGPGRGDTQYF. This chain connects TRBV6-5 to TRBJ2-3, with 7 bases fitting TRBD2. The CDR3 loop spans 13 amino acids. CDR1 MNHEY and CDR2 SVGAGI come from the germline V gene. J lost 5 bases, V lost 8 bases, and 7 bases had no gene match.